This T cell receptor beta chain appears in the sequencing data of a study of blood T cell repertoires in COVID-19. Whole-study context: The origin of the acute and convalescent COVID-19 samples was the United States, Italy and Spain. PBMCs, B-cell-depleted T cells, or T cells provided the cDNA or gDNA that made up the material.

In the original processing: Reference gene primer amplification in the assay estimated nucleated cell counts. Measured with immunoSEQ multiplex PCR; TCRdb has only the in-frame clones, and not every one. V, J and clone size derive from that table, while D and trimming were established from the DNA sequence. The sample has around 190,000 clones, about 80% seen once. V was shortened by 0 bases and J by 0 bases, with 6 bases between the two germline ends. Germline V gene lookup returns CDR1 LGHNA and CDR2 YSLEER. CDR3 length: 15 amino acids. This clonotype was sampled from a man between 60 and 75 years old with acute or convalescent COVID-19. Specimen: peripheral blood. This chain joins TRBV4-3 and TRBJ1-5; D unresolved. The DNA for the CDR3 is TGCGCCAGCAGCCAAGATTCGGTTAGCAATCAGCCCCAGCATTTT. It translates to CASSQDSVSNQPQHF.